This TCR beta chain was sequenced during a study of blood T cell repertoires in COVID-19. Study-wide context: The United States, Italy and Spain were the sources of the acute and convalescent COVID-19 samples.

As handled by the study authors: Nucleated cell counts were estimated from reference gene primer amplification. Clones were read by immunoSEQ multiplex PCR, and TCRdb kept only the in-frame ones, dropping some. V and J calls and clone size are as listed in that table; D and trimming were resolved from the DNA. The table includes some 270,000 clones, 89% detected once. This clone was seen only once. Participants spanned ages about 18 to 90 years and resided in about two dozen US areas. Trimming left V 4 bases short and J 5 bases short, with 15 bases between. The CDR3 extends over 14 amino acids. The germline V gene encodes CDR1 SGDLS and CDR2 YYNGEE.

The receptor was derived from a woman aged 55 to 70 who had recovered from COVID-19. The chain employs TRBV9 and TRBJ2-5; D is perhaps TRBD2 (6 bases). Sequencing used PBMCs or T cells enriched from blood (not recorded which). This chain's CDR3 is CASSLGLSEETQYF. CDR3 in DNA: TGTGCCAGCAGCCTTGGACTATCCGAGGAGACCCAGTACTTC.